The sequence of this T cell receptor (beta chain) was determined in a study of resident and recirculating memory T cells in vitiligo. Generated by immunoSEQ multiplex PCR, the TCRdb table keeps only in-frame clones and is missing some. The data show 55,000 to 75,000 clones, roughly nine tenths seen once. Germline loops: CDR1 SGHTA, CDR2 FQGNSA. Losses at the gene ends were 3 bases for V and 6 bases for J; bases not matched to a gene: 5. The CDR3 contains 15 residues. The gene calls are TRBV7-2 and TRBJ1-6, with TRBD1 matching 7 bases. Sequences were obtained from blood. The sequence was collected from a male donor with vitiligo. Here the CDR3 reads CASSFRQGGNSPLHF. Written as DNA, the CDR3 is TGTGCCAGCAGCTTCCGACAGGGAGGTAATTCACCCCTCCACTTT.